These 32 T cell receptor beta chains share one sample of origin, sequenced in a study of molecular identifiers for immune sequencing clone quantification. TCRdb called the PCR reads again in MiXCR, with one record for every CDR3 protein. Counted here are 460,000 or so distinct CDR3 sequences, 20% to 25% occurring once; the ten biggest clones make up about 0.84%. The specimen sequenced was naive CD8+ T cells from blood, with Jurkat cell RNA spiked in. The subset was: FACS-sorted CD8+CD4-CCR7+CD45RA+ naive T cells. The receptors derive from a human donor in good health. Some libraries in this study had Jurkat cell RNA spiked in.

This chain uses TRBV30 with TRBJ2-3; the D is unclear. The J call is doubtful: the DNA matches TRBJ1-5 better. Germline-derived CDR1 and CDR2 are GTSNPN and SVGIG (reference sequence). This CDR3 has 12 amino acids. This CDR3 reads CAWSVSRDTQHF. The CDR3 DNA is TGTGCCTGGAGTGTATCCCGTGATACGCAGCATTTT.

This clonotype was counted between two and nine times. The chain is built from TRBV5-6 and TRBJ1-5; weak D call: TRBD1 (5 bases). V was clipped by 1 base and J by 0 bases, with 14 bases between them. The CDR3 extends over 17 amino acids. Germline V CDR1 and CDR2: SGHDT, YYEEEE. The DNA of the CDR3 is TGTGCCAGCAGCTTGTCTTTAGGGGCCATTAGCAATCAGCCCCAGCATTTT. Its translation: CASSLSLGAISNQPQHF.

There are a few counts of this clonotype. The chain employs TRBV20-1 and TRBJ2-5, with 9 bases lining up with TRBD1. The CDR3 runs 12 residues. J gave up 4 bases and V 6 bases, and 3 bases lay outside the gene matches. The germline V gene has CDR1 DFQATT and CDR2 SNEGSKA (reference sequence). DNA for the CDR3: TGCAGTGCCCTGGGACAGGGAGAGACCCAGTACTTC. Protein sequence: CSALGQGETQYF.

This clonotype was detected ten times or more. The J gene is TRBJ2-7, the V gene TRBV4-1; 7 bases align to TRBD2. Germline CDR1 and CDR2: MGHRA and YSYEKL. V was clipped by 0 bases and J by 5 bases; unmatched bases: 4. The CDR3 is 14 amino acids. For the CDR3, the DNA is TGCGCCAGCAGCCAAGATTGGGGGGGTGACGAGCAGTACTTC. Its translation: CASSQDWGGDEQYF.

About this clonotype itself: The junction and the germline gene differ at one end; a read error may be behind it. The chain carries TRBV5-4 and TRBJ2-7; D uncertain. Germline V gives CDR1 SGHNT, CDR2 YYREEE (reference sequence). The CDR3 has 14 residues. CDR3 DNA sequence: TGTGCCGGCAGCTTCGCCGATAGCTCCTACGAGCAGTACTTC. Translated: CAGSFADSSYEQYF.

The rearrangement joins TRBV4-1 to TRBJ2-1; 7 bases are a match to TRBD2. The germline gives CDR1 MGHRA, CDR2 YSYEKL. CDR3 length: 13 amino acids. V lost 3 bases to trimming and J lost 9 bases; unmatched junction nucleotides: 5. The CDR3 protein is CASSHPTSPEQFF. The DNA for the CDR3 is TGCGCCAGCAGCCACCCGACTAGCCCTGAGCAGTTCTTC.

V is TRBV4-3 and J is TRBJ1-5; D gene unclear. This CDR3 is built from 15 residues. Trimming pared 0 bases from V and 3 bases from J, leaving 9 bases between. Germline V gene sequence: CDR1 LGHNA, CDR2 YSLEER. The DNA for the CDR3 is TGCGCCAGCAGCCAAGATTGGCAGGACAATCAGCCCCAGCATTTT. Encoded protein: CASSQDWQDNQPQHF.

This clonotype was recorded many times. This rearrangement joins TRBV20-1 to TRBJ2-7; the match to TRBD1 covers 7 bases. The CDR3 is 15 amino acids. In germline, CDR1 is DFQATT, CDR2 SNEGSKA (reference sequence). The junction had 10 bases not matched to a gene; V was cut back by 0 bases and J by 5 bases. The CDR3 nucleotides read TGCAGTGCTAGAGATAGTAGGGGGCGAGTCCACGAGCAGTACTTC. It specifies CSARDSRGRVHEQYF.

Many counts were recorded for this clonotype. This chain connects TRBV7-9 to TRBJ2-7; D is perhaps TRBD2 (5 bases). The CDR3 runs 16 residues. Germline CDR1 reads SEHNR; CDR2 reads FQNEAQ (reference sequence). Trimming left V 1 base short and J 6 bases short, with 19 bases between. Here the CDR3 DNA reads TGTGCCAGCAGCTTAGAGCGGAGGACCGACGAGATCGAGCAGTACTTC. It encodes CASSLERRTDEIEQYF.

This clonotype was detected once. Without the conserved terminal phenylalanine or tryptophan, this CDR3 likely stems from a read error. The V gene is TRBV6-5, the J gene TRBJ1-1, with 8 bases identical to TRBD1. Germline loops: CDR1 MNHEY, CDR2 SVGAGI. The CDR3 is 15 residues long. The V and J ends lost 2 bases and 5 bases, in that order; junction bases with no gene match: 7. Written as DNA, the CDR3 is TGTGCCAGCAGTTACACTCAGGGGGCAAGTACTGAAGCTTTCGTT. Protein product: CASSYTQGASTEAFV.

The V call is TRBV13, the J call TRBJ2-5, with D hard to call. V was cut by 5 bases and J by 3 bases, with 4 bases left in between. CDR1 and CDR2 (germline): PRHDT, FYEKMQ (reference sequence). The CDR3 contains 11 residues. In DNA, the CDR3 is TGTGCCAGCAGCAAGGAAGAGACCCAGTACTTC. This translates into CASSKEETQYF.

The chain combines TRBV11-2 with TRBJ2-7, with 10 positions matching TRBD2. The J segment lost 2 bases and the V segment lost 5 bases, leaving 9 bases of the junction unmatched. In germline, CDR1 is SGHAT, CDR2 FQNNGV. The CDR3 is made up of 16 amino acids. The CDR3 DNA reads TGTGCCAGCAGCACGCCTCTAGCGGGGGTTCCCTACGAGCAGTACTTC. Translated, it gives CASSTPLAGVPYEQYF.

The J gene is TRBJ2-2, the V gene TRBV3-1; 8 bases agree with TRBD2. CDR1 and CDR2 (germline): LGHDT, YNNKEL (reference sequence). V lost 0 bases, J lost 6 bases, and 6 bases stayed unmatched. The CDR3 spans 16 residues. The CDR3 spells CASSQDFGGAAGELFF. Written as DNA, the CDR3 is TGTGCCAGCAGCCAAGATTTCGGGGGGGCAGCCGGGGAGCTGTTTTTT.

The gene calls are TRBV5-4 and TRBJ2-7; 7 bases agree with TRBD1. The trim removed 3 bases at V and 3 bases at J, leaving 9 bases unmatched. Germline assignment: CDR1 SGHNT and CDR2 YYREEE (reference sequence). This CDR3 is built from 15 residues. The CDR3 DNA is TGTGCCAGCAGCTCCAAAAGGACAGGACACTACGAGCAGTACTTC. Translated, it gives CASSSKRTGHYEQYF.

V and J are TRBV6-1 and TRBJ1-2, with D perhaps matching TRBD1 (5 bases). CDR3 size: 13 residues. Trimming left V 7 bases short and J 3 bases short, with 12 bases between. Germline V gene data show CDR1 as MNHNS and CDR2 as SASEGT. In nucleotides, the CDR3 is TGTGCCAGCAATCGGGGGGATTACTATGGCTACACCTTC. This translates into CASNRGDYYGYTF.

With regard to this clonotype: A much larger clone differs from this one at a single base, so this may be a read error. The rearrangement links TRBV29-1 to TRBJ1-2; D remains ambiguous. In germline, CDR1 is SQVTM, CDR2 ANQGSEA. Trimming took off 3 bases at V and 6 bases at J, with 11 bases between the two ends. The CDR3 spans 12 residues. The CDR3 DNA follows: TGCAGCGTTGATTGGATTCTGGATGGCTACACCTTC. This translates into CSVDWILDGYTF.

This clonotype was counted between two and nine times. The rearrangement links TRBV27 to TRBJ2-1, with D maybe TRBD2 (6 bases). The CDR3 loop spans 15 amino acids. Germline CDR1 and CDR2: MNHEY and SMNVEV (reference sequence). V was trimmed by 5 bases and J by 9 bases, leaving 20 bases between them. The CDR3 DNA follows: TGTGCCAGCAGTATCTTCGTTGGGGGGTTGGGTGAGCAGTTCTTC. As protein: CASSIFVGGLGEQFF.

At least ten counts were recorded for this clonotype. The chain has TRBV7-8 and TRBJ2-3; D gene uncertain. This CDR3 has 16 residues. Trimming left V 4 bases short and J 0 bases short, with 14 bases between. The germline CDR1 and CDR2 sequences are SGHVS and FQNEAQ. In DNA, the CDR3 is TGTGCCAGCAGCTCCCTGGGTCGATGGAGCACAGATACGCAGTATTTT. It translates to CASSSLGRWSTDTQYF.

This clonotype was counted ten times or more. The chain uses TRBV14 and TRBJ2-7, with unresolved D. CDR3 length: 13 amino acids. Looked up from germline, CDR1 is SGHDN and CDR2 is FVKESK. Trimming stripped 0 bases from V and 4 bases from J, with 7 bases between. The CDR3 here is CASSQEGSYEQYF. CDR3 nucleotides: TGTGCCAGCAGCCAAGAAGGTTCGTACGAGCAGTACTTC. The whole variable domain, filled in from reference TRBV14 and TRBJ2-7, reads EAGVTQFPSHSVIEKGQTVTLRCDPISGHDNLYWYRRVMGKEIKFLLHFVKESKQDESGMPNNRFLAERTGGTYSTLKVQPAELEDSGVYFCASSQEGSYEQYFGPGTRLTVT.

CDR3 loop: CASSLLAGVGADTQYF. The CDR3 DNA reads TGTGCCAGCAGTTTATTGGCGGGAGTGGGGGCAGATACGCAGTATTTT. This chain connects TRBV27 to TRBJ2-3; the match to TRBD2 covers 7 bases. CDR1 MNHEY and CDR2 SMNVEV come from the germline V gene (reference sequence). V lost 1 base, J lost 4 bases, and 8 bases stayed unmatched. The CDR3 has 16 amino acids.

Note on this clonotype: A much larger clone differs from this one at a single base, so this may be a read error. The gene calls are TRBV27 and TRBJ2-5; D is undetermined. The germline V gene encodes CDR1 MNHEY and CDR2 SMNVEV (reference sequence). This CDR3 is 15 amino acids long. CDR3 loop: CDSSLSLRPSETQYF. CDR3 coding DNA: TGTGACAGCAGTTTATCTCTTCGACCGAGCGAGACCCAGTACTTC.

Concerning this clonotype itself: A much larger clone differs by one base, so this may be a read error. The CDR3 region is CASSFEGLGTYEQYF. The CDR3 DNA sequence: TGTGCCAGCAGTTTCGAGGGGCTCGGGACCTACGAGCAGTACTTC. This rearrangement joins TRBV28 to TRBJ2-7, with D perhaps TRBD1 or TRBD2 (5 bases each). The V gene lost 3 bases and the J gene lost 2 bases, with 14 bases spanning the gap. Germline V gene sequence: CDR1 MDHEN, CDR2 SYDVKM. This CDR3 is built from 15 residues.

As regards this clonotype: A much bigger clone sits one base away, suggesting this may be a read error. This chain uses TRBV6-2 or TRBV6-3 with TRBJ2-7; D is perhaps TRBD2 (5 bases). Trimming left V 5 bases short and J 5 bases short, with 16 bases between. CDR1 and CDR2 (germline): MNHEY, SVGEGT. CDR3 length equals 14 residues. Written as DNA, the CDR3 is TGTGCCAGCAGTCCTGGCCCGCGGGCCGACGAGCAGTACTTC. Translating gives CASSPGPRADEQYF.

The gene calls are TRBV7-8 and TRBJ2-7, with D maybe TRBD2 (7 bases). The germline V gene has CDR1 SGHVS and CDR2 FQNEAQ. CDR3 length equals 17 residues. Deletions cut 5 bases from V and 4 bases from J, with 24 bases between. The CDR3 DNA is TGTGCCAGCAGCCCGATACCGTGGGGGGGCTTAGCTTACGAGCAGTACTTC. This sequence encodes CASSPIPWGGLAYEQYF.

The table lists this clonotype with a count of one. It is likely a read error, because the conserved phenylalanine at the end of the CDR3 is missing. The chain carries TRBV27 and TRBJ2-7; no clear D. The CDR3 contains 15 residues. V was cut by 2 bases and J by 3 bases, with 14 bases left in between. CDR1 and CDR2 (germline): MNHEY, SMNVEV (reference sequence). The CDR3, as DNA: TGTGCCAGCAGTTTAACGTCTCGGGCAGACTACGAGCAGTACCTC. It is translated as CASSLTSRADYEQYL.

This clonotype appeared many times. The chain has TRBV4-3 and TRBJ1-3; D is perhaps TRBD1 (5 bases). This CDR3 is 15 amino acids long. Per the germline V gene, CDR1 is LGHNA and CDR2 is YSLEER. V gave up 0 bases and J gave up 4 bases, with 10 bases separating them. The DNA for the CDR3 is TGCGCCAGCAGCCAAGAGAGGGCAGGGGGAAACACCATATATTTT. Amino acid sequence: CASSQERAGGNTIYF.

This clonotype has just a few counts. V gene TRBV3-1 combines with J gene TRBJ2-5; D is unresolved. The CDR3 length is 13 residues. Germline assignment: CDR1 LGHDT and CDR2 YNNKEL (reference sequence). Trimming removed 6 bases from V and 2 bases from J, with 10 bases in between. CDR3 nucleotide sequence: TGTGCCAGCAGTCATTCTACTCAAGAGACCCAGTACTTC. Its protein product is CASSHSTQETQYF.

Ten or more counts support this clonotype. DNA of the CDR3: TGTGCCTCTGGACAGGGGGAGGGAGATACGCAGTATTTT. Its translation: CASGQGEGDTQYF. The chain carries TRBV10-3 and TRBJ2-3; TRBD1 aligns across 10 bases. Germline loops: CDR1 ENHRY, CDR2 SYGVKD. The CDR3 runs to 13 residues. Unmatched junction bases numbered 7, after V lost 11 bases and J lost 5 bases.

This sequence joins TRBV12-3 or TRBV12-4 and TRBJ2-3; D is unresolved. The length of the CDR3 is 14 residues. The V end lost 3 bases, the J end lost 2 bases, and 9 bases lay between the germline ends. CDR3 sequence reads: CASSFYRYTDTQYF. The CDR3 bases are TGTGCCAGCAGTTTTTACCGATACACAGATACGCAGTATTTT.

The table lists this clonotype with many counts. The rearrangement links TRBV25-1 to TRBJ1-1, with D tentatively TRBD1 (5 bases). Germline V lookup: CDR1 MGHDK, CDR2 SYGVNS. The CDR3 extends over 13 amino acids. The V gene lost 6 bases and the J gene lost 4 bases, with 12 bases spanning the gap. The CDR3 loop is CASSPGGVTEAFF. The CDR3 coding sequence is TGTGCCAGCAGCCCTGGAGGGGTCACTGAAGCTTTCTTT.

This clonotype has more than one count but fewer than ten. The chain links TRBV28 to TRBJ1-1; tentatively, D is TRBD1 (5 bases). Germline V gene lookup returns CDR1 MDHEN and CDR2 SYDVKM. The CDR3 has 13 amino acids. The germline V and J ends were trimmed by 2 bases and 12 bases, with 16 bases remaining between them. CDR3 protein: CASSLGTGVPPFF. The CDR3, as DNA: TGTGCCAGCAGTTTAGGGACCGGGGTCCCCCCTTTCTTT.

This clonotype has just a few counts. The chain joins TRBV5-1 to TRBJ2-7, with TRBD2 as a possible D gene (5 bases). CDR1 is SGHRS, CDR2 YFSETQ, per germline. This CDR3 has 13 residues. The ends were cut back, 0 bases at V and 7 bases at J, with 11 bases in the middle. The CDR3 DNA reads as TGCGCCAGCAGCTTGGCCGCGGGCAATGAGCAGTACTTC. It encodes CASSLAAGNEQYF. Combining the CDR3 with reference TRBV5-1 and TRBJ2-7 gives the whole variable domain KAGVTQTPRYLIKTRGQQVTLSCSPISGHRSVSWYQQTPGQGLQFLFEYFSETQRNKGNFPGRFSGRQFSNSRSEMNVSTLELGDSALYLCASSLAAGNEQYFGPGTRLTVT.